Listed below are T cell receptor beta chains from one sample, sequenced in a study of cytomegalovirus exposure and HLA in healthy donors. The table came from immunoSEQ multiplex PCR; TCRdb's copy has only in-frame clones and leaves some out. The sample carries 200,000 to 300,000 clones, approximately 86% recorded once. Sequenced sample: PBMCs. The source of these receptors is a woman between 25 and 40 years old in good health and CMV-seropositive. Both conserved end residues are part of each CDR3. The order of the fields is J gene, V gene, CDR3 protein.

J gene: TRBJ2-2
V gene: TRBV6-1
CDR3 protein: CASSDSGTTANTGELFF

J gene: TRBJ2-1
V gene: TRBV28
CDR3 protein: CASMANEQFF

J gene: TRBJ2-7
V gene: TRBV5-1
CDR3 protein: CASSLGTGVGEQYF

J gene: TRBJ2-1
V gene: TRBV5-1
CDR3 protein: CASSLDWGGLYNEQFF

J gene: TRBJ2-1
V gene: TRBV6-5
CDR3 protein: CASSRTSGSYNEQFF

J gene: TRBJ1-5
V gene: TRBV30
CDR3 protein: CAWSVGWRGRRQPQHF

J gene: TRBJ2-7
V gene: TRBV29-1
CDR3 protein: CSVAPGTSGLGEQYF

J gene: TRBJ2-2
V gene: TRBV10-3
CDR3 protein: CAISDASGRVGELFF

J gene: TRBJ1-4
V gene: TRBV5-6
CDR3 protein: CASSQTGIGEKLFF

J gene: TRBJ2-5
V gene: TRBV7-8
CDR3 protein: CASSRGVGQGDF

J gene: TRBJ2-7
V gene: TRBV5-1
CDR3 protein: CASSLEFIGGDWLGEQYF

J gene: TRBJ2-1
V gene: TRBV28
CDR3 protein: CASSSGLVVNEQFF

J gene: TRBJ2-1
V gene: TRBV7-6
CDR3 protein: CASSRGWEPPYNEQFF

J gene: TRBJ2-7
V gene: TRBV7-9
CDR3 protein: CASSPLRSGSYEQYF

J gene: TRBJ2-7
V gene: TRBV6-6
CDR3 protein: CASRLAGVLGEQYF

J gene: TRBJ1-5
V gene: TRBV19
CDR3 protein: CASSGFGNQPQHF

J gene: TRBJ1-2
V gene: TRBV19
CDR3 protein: CASSIRAAPGQGFFYGYTF

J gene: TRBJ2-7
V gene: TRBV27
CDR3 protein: CASSLFGRANEQYF

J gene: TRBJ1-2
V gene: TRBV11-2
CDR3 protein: CASSSTGIYGYTF

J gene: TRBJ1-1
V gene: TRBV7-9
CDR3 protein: CASSLTTGSDAFF

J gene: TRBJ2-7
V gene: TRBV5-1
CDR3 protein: CASSQKWGSGSVYEQYF

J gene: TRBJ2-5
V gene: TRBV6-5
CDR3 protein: CASSYSGVSWDF

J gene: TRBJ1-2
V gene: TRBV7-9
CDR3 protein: CASSFPSGNRVDGYTF

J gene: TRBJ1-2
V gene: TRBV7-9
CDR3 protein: CASSPRTPNYGYTF

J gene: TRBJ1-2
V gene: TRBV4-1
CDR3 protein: CASSYGQGALPNYGYTF

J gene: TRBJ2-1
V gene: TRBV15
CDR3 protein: CATSRDPVTSINEQFF

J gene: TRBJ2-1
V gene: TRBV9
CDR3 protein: CASSTSLELAYNEQFF

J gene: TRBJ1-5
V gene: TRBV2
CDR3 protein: CASRRDQPQHF

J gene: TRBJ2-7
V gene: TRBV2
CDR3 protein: CASSGSTSGSLLEQYF

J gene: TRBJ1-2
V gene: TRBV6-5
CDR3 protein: CASSYALTGLNYGYTF

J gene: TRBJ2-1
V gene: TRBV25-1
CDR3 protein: CASQGYDEQFF

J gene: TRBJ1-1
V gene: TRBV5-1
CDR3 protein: CASRPGEMNTEAFF

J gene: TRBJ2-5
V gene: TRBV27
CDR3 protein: CASSLTSGRASFTGETQYF

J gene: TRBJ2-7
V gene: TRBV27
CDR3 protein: CASSLTGQGLYEQYF

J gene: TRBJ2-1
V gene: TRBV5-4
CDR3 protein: CASSLYDSMFSHNEQFF

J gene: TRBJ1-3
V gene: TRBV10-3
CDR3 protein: CAIKQENRDKQNTIYF

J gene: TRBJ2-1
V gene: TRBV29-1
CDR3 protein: CSVGQRNNEQFF

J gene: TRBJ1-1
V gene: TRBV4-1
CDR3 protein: CASQTHSGEAFF

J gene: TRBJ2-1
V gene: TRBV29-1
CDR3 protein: CSVVPSSGTGNEQFF

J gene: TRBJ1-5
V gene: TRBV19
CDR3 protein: CATDRGLYQGQPQHF

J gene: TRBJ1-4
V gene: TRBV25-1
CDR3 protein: CASSDRDRGEKLFF

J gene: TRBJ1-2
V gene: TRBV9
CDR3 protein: CASSVDTSPGRGYTF

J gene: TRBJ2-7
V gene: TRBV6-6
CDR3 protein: CASSYGTSPPYEQYF

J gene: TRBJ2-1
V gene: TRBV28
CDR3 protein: CASSLRRRGGGEQFF

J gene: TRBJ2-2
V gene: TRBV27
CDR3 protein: CASSLSKGAAGELFF

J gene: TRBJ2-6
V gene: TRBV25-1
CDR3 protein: CASSPPVTSGANVLTF